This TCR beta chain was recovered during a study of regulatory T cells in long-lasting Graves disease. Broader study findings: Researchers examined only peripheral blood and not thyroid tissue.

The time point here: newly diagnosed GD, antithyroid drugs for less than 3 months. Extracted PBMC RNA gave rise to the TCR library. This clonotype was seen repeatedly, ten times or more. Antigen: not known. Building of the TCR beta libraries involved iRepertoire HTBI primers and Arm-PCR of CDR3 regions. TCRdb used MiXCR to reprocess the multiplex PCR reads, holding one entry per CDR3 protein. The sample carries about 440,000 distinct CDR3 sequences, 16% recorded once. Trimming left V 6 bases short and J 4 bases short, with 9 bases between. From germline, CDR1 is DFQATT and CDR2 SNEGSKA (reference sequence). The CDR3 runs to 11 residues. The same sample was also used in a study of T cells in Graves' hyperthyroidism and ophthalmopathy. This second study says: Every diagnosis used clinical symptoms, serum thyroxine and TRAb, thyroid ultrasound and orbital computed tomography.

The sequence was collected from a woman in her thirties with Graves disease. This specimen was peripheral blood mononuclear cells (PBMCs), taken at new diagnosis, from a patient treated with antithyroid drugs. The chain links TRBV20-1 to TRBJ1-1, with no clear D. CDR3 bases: TGCAGTGCAAGGCCTGGCACTGAAGCTTTCTTT. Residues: CSARPGTEAFF.